These T cell receptor beta chains were read from a single sample in a study of blood T cell repertoires in COVID-19. Generated by immunoSEQ multiplex PCR, the TCRdb table keeps only in-frame clones and is missing some. The profile shows just over 250,000 clones, around 90% of them singletons. Sequencing input: peripheral blood. The receptors originated from a woman between 65 and 79 years old with COVID-19, enrolled during active disease. Both conserved end residues are part of each CDR3. The order of the fields is clone size, D gene, V gene, J gene, CDR3 DNA, CDR3 protein. The D gene is left open where the match is weak. Not all rows give a size; the values are once, few, many and, for expanded clones, a class.

clone size: -
D gene: -
V gene: TRBV5-1
J gene: TRBJ2-7
CDR3 DNA: TGCGCCAGCAGCTTTGGGACACCAATCTCCTACGAGCAGTACTTC
CDR3 protein: CASSFGTPISYEQYF

clone size: -
D gene: -
V gene: TRBV7-3
J gene: TRBJ2-1
CDR3 DNA: TGTGCCAGCAGCTTATTTCAGGGTGGTAATGAGCAGTTCTTC
CDR3 protein: CASSLFQGGNEQFF

clone size: few
D gene: -
V gene: TRBV14
J gene: TRBJ1-3
CDR3 DNA: TGTGCCAGCAGCCAAGGAGGGAGGTTAGCCGGAAACACCATATATTTT
CDR3 protein: CASSQGGRLAGNTIYF

clone size: -
D gene: TRBD2
V gene: TRBV20-1
J gene: TRBJ2-1
CDR3 DNA: TGCAGTGCTAGTTCCAGGACTAGGTTTTTCTTC
CDR3 protein: CSASSRTRFFF

clone size: -
D gene: TRBD1
V gene: TRBV18
J gene: TRBJ2-4
CDR3 DNA: TGTGCCAGCTCACCTGTGAGGGGGCCTACAAACATTCAGTACTTC
CDR3 protein: CASSPVRGPTNIQYF

clone size: -
D gene: -
V gene: TRBV6-6
J gene: TRBJ2-2
CDR3 DNA: TGTGCCAGCAGTTCGAACCAGGGAAACACCGGGGAGCTGTTTTTT
CDR3 protein: CASSSNQGNTGELFF

clone size: once
D gene: TRBD1
V gene: TRBV28
J gene: TRBJ1-1
CDR3 DNA: TGTGCCAGTGAATCCAGGGGGACTGAAGCTTTCTTT
CDR3 protein: CASESRGTEAFF

clone size: -
D gene: -
V gene: TRBV19
J gene: TRBJ1-4
CDR3 DNA: TGTGCCAGTATCCCGACCAGCGCAACTAATGAAAAACTGTTTTTT
CDR3 protein: CASIPTSATNEKLFF

clone size: -
D gene: TRBD2
V gene: TRBV29-1
J gene: TRBJ2-1
CDR3 DNA: TGCAGCGCCCCGACAGGGACCGGGACTAGCGGCTACAATGAGCAGTTCTTC
CDR3 protein: CSAPTGTGTSGYNEQFF

clone size: once
D gene: TRBD1
V gene: TRBV18
J gene: TRBJ2-7
CDR3 DNA: TGTGCCAGCTCACCGATGACAGGGGCCCCCTACGAGCAGTACTTC
CDR3 protein: CASSPMTGAPYEQYF

clone size: -
D gene: TRBD1
V gene: TRBV10-3
J gene: TRBJ1-2
CDR3 DNA: TGTGCCATCAGTCCGAGCGCTGGACAGGGTGCGGGCTACACCTTC
CDR3 protein: CAISPSAGQGAGYTF

clone size: once
D gene: -
V gene: TRBV19
J gene: TRBJ2-2
CDR3 DNA: TGTGCCAGTACCCCATGGAGGGGCGGGGAGCTGTTTTTT
CDR3 protein: CASTPWRGGELFF

clone size: -
D gene: -
V gene: TRBV4-1
J gene: TRBJ1-3
CDR3 DNA: TGCGCCAGCAGCCGGCAGGGTGAGGGAAACACCATATATTTT
CDR3 protein: CASSRQGEGNTIYF

clone size: -
D gene: -
V gene: TRBV21-1
J gene: TRBJ2-7
CDR3 DNA: TGTGCCAGCACCCATAGGACTAGCGAGGCCAAAACCAAAAACCTGAGCTCCTACGAGCAGTACTTC
CDR3 protein: CASTHRTSEAKTKNLSSYEQYF

clone size: -
D gene: -
V gene: TRBV27
J gene: TRBJ1-2
CDR3 DNA: TGTGCCAGCAGTCTCCGGGACACCGACTATGGCTACACCTTC
CDR3 protein: CASSLRDTDYGYTF

clone size: -
D gene: -
V gene: TRBV10-3
J gene: TRBJ2-2
CDR3 DNA: TGTGCAATAGCGGCGAACACCGGGGAGCTGTTTTTT
CDR3 protein: CAIAANTGELFF

clone size: -
D gene: TRBD1
V gene: TRBV27
J gene: TRBJ1-6
CDR3 DNA: TGTGCCAGCAGTCCAAATCCCTACAGGGGCTTAAATTCACCCCTCCACTTT
CDR3 protein: CASSPNPYRGLNSPLHF

clone size: -
D gene: TRBD1
V gene: TRBV11-3
J gene: TRBJ2-1
CDR3 DNA: TGTGCCAGCAGCTTAGAAGGGACAGCCTACAATGAGCAGTTCTTC
CDR3 protein: CASSLEGTAYNEQFF

clone size: -
D gene: TRBD1
V gene: TRBV30
J gene: TRBJ1-2
CDR3 DNA: TGTGCCTGGAGTTCAAACTTACAGGGGAACGGCTACACCTTC
CDR3 protein: CAWSSNLQGNGYTF

clone size: -
D gene: -
V gene: TRBV14
J gene: TRBJ2-1
CDR3 DNA: TGTGCCAGCAGCCAAGTGGGGGGCTACAATGAGCAGTTCTTC
CDR3 protein: CASSQVGGYNEQFF

clone size: -
D gene: -
V gene: TRBV20-1
J gene: TRBJ2-7
CDR3 DNA: TGCAGTGCTAGTCGTCTAGAGAACGAGCAGTACTTC
CDR3 protein: CSASRLENEQYF

clone size: once
D gene: -
V gene: TRBV11-3
J gene: TRBJ2-3
CDR3 DNA: TGTGCCAGCAGCTTAGATAGGGAGGATACGCAGTATTTT
CDR3 protein: CASSLDREDTQYF

clone size: -
D gene: TRBD1
V gene: TRBV18
J gene: TRBJ1-2
CDR3 DNA: TGTGCCAGCTCAGGGACAGTTAGGCCTGGTACCAGTACCTTC
CDR3 protein: CASSGTVRPGTSTF

clone size: -
D gene: -
V gene: TRBV18
J gene: TRBJ1-4
CDR3 DNA: TGTGCCAGCTCACCACCGCAGGGAGGAGGCGAAAAACTGTTTTTT
CDR3 protein: CASSPPQGGGEKLFF

clone size: -
D gene: TRBD2
V gene: TRBV18
J gene: TRBJ2-5
CDR3 DNA: TGTGCCAGCTCAGTCTGGCGGGAGGTAGGAGAGACCCAGTACTTC
CDR3 protein: CASSVWREVGETQYF

clone size: -
D gene: TRBD2
V gene: TRBV2
J gene: TRBJ2-5
CDR3 DNA: TGTGCCACCGGGACGAAAATAGCGGGGACCCGGGAGACCCAGTACTTC
CDR3 protein: CATGTKIAGTRETQYF

clone size: -
D gene: -
V gene: TRBV19
J gene: TRBJ2-2
CDR3 DNA: TGTGCCAGTAGTATTTTTGGGCAGGGAAAGACCGGGGAGCTGTTTTTT
CDR3 protein: CASSIFGQGKTGELFF

clone size: -
D gene: -
V gene: TRBV4-3
J gene: TRBJ2-7
CDR3 DNA: TGCGCCAGCAGGCAGTTTAGGGGGGGTAACTACGAGCAGTACTTC
CDR3 protein: CASRQFRGGNYEQYF

clone size: -
D gene: TRBD1
V gene: TRBV4-1
J gene: TRBJ2-4
CDR3 DNA: TGCGCCAGCAGCCCAATCGGGACAGCCCTCTCCGCCAACATTCAGTACTTC
CDR3 protein: CASSPIGTALSANIQYF

clone size: -
D gene: TRBD1
V gene: TRBV28
J gene: TRBJ1-2
CDR3 DNA: TGTGCCAGCAGTTCCTTTTGGACAGGGGAGGCCTATGGCTACACCTTC
CDR3 protein: CASSSFWTGEAYGYTF

clone size: -
D gene: -
V gene: TRBV28
J gene: TRBJ2-3
CDR3 DNA: TGTGCCAGCATTGGCGGGATTGGGCCAGATACGCAGTATTTT
CDR3 protein: CASIGGIGPDTQYF

clone size: -
D gene: -
V gene: TRBV28
J gene: TRBJ2-7
CDR3 DNA: TGTGCCAGCAGTGTCACCTACGAGCAGTACTTC
CDR3 protein: CASSVTYEQYF